Below are 26 T cell receptor beta chains sequenced from a single sample in a study of PD-L1 blockade in urothelial cancer. Noted time point: pretreatment peripheral blood. The assay was immunoSEQ multiplex PCR, and TCRdb's table has in-frame clones only and misses some. The sample comprises tens of thousands of clones, over 65% of which are singletons, and over 13% rests with the top ten. This specimen consisted of PBMCs, obtained around atezolizumab (anti-PD-L1) treatment. The source is a man aged 60 to 75 with urothelial cancer.

The chain couples TRBV5-6 to TRBJ1-5; maybe TRBD1 (5 bases). The V gene lost 2 bases and the J gene lost 6 bases, with 15 bases spanning the gap. The CDR3 loop spans 15 amino acids. Germline V CDR1 and CDR2: SGHDT, YYEEEE. DNA of the CDR3: TGTGCCAGCAGCTTATTGGGGCAGTCAGGTCAGCCCCAGCATTTT. Translating it yields CASSLLGQSGQPQHF.

The V gene is TRBV25-1, the J gene TRBJ2-5; TRBD1 is a possible D gene (5 bases). Germline lookup yields CDR1 MGHDK and CDR2 SYGVNS. There are 14 residues in the CDR3. V shed 4 bases and J shed 3 bases, with 12 bases lying between them. The CDR3 DNA is TGTGCCAGCAGTGTCTGGGGCAGGGAAGAGACCCAGTACTTC. It translates to CASSVWGREETQYF.

The chain has TRBV5-1 and TRBJ1-1, with TRBD1 identical over 8 bases. V shed 2 bases and J 0 bases; nucleotides not matched to a gene: 9. The CDR3 has 17 amino acids. The germline gives CDR1 SGHRS, CDR2 YFSETQ. CDR3 sequence reads: CASSFTLQGALNTEAFF. The CDR3 region has the DNA TGCGCCAGCAGCTTTACCCTCCAGGGGGCCCTGAACACTGAAGCTTTCTTT.

The chain joins TRBV7-3 to TRBJ2-7, with 7 positions matching TRBD2. The CDR3 covers 15 residues. The germline V gene encodes CDR1 SGHTA and CDR2 FQGTGA. Losses at the gene ends were 3 bases for V and 2 bases for J; bases not matched to a gene: 7. The CDR3 region is CASSLMGLPTYEQYF. The DNA for the CDR3 is TGTGCCAGCAGCTTGATGGGACTACCTACCTACGAGCAGTACTTC.

This sequence joins TRBV5-6 and TRBJ2-7; possible D gene TRBD2, 6 bases. V lost 1 base, J lost 3 bases, and 14 bases lay in between. This CDR3 has 15 residues. CDR1 and CDR2 (germline): SGHDT, YYEEEE. CDR3 bases: TGTGCCAGCAGCTTGACACCGGGACTCGTCTACGAGCAGTACTTC. It specifies CASSLTPGLVYEQYF.

The chain carries TRBV28 and TRBJ2-7, with 7 bases identical to TRBD1. The V gene end was trimmed by 5 bases and the J gene end by 4 bases; junction bases not matched to a gene: 8. The CDR3 runs to 14 residues. The germline CDR1 and CDR2 sequences are MDHEN and SYDVKM. The CDR3 DNA sequence: TGTGCCAGCAGTAGTCAGGGGGTCCGGTACGAGCAGTACTTC. This codes for CASSSQGVRYEQYF.

This rearrangement joins TRBV30 to TRBJ1-2; TRBD1 is a possible D gene (5 bases). Germline CDR1 GTSNPN, CDR2 SVGIG (reference sequence). The V and J ends lost 3 bases and 4 bases respectively, with 12 bases between them. The CDR3 length is 13 residues. The CDR3 sequence: CAWRPDSFYGYTF. CDR3 DNA: TGTGCCTGGAGACCTGACAGCTTCTATGGCTACACCTTC.

The rearrangement joins TRBV19 to TRBJ2-7; the match to TRBD1 covers 10 bases. Germline V gene data show CDR1 as LNHDA and CDR2 as SQIVND (reference sequence). The V segment lost 5 bases and the J segment 2 bases; nucleotides outside the gene matches: 9. CDR3 length: 16 residues. The CDR3 sequence: CASSPLPGQGAYEQYF. CDR3 nucleotides: TGTGCCAGTAGTCCTCTACCCGGACAGGGGGCCTACGAGCAGTACTTC.

CDR3 in amino acids: CASSVGVSTGAEAFF. In DNA, the CDR3 is TGTGCCAGCAGCGTAGGTGTCAGCACCGGGGCTGAAGCTTTCTTT. The rearrangement links TRBV9 to TRBJ1-1; D not certain. V was clipped by 0 bases and J by 6 bases, with 15 bases between them. Germline V gene lookup returns CDR1 SGDLS and CDR2 YYNGEE. The CDR3 length is 15 residues.

The chain is built from TRBV4-2 and TRBJ2-5; tentatively, D is TRBD1 (6 bases). V lost 1 base and J lost 5, with 17 bases in between. CDR1 is LGHNA, CDR2 YNFKEQ, per germline. The CDR3 is 16 amino acids. The CDR3 loop is CASSQVLGAISETQYF. Here the CDR3 DNA reads TGTGCCAGCAGCCAAGTCTTGGGGGCGATATCGGAGACCCAGTACTTC.

The chain carries TRBV4-2 and TRBJ2-3; maybe TRBD2 (6 bases). Trimming stripped 2 bases from V and 2 bases from J, with 11 bases between. Germline V CDR1 and CDR2: LGHNA, YNFKEQ. The CDR3 totals 15 residues. The CDR3 DNA sequence: TGTGCCAGCAGCCAACAACTAGCCCTCACAGATACGCAGTATTTT. Its translation is CASSQQLALTDTQYF.

V usage is TRBV5-5 and J usage is TRBJ2-7; D is uncertain. V lost 2 bases, J lost 5 bases, and 17 bases lay in between. The germline V gene has CDR1 SGHKS and CDR2 YYEKEE (reference sequence). This CDR3 region has 15 residues. The CDR3 spells CASSFGSHLWDEQYF. CDR3 coding DNA: TGTGCCAGCAGCTTCGGGTCCCACCTCTGGGACGAGCAGTACTTC.

The chain combines TRBV5-4 with TRBJ2-5; perhaps TRBD2 as D (6 bases). CDR3 size: 16 residues. Germline CDR1 SGHNT, CDR2 YYREEE (reference sequence). Between the trimmed V and J ends, which lost 4 bases and 1 base, there was a span of 17 bases. The CDR3 nucleotides read TGTGCCAGCAGCCCGGCCGGTTGGGGGGTCCAAGAGACCCAGTACTTC. It encodes CASSPAGWGVQETQYF. Drawing the rest from reference TRBV5-4 and TRBJ2-5, the complete variable domain is ETGVTQSPTHLIKTRGQQVTLRCSSQSGHNTVSWYQQALGQGPQFIFQYYREEENGRGNFPPRFSGLQFPNYSSELNVNALELDDSALYLCASSPAGWGVQETQYFGPGTRLLVL.

The J gene is TRBJ1-4, the V gene TRBV28; 10 bases fit TRBD1. CDR1 and CDR2 from the germline V gene are MDHEN and SYDVKM. The CDR3 has 16 amino acids. The V segment lost 6 bases and the J segment 7 bases; nucleotides outside the gene matches: 11. The CDR3 loop is CASRPGGRTGGEKLFF. The CDR3 nucleotides read TGTGCCAGCAGGCCGGGGGGGAGGACAGGGGGTGAAAAACTGTTTTTT.

The chain uses TRBV30 and TRBJ1-1, with D unresolved. Trimming left V 8 bases short and J 2 bases short, with 9 bases between. CDR1 and CDR2 (germline): GTSNPN, SVGIG (reference sequence). The CDR3 runs to 11 residues. This CDR3 reads CAEQSNTEAFF. The CDR3 coding sequence is TGTGCCGAACAAAGTAACACTGAAGCTTTCTTT.

This rearrangement joins TRBV6-1 to TRBJ1-2; a possible D gene is TRBD1 (5 bases). V was clipped by 6 bases and J by 2 bases, with 10 bases between them. The V gene's germline CDR1 is MNHNS and CDR2 SASEGT. The CDR3 runs to 13 residues. The CDR3 region is CASSGGRNYGYTF. The CDR3 bases are TGTGCCAGCAGCGGGGGGAGGAACTATGGCTACACCTTC.

This clone was seen a single time. The chain has TRBV4-2 and TRBJ1-5; D call uncertain. V was pared by 0 bases and J by 6 bases, with 6 bases between. Per germline, CDR1 LGHNA and CDR2 YNFKEQ. The CDR3 is made up of 13 amino acids. CDR3 bases: TGTGCCAGCAGCCAAGACAGTGGTCAGCCCCAGCATTTT. It yields the protein CASSQDSGQPQHF.

This chain connects TRBV30 to TRBJ1-1; D not certain. The CDR3 covers 11 residues. V was pared by 2 bases and J by 8 bases, with 9 bases between. Per the germline V gene, CDR1 is GTSNPN and CDR2 is SVGIG (reference sequence). CDR3 sequence: CAWSPKEEAFF. DNA of the CDR3: TGTGCCTGGAGTCCCAAGGAGGAAGCTTTCTTT.

V gene TRBV30 combines with J gene TRBJ1-6; D uncertain. The CDR3 is made up of 14 amino acids. Trimming shortened V by 1 base and J by 6 bases, and 10 bases separated the two germline ends. Germline values: CDR1 GTSNPN, CDR2 SVGIG (reference sequence). CDR3 amino acids: CAWSAGLGNSPLHF. CDR3 bases: TGTGCCTGGAGTGCAGGCCTGGGTAATTCACCCCTCCACTTT.

The CDR3 DNA is TGTGCCAGCTCACCGGACAGGGGCTGGCAGCCCCAGCATTTT. Encoded protein: CASSPDRGWQPQHF. V usage is TRBV18 and J usage is TRBJ1-5; 9 bases match TRBD1. Germline loops: CDR1 KGHSH, CDR2 LQKENI. The J segment lost 7 bases and the V segment lost 3 bases, leaving 4 bases of the junction unmatched. The CDR3 sequence is 14 residues long.

The gene calls are TRBV5-4 and TRBJ2-7; 7 nucleotides agree with TRBD1. The CDR3 consists of 15 residues. V gave up 4 bases and J gave up 2 bases; unmatched junction bases: 9. The germline V gene has CDR1 SGHNT and CDR2 YYREEE (reference sequence). Written as DNA, the CDR3 is TGTGCCAGCAGCCCCGGGACAGCTTCTCCCTACGAGCAGTACTTC. It is translated as CASSPGTASPYEQYF.

The rearrangement uses TRBV30 and TRBJ1-3; the match to TRBD1 covers 7 bases. The CDR3 runs to 14 residues. The germline CDR1 and CDR2 sequences are GTSNPN and SVGIG (reference sequence). The ends lost 5 bases at V and 5 bases at J; junction bases unmatched: 9. The CDR3, as DNA: TGTGCCTGGGGTTACAGGGGCCTCAGAAACACCATATATTTT. This encodes CAWGYRGLRNTIYF.

The V call is TRBV27, the J call TRBJ1-3; TRBD1 matches 9 bases. With 6 bases clipped from V and 4 bases from J, the junction kept 4 bases outside the gene matches. The CDR3 spans 14 residues. Germline values: CDR1 MNHEY, CDR2 SMNVEV (reference sequence). The CDR3 protein is CASSRQGGGNTIYF. The CDR3 nucleotides read TGTGCCAGCAGCCGACAGGGGGGCGGAAACACCATATATTTT.

This clone was seen a single time. This chain joins TRBV19 and TRBJ1-2, with a possible D match to TRBD1 (5 bases). V was pared by 3 bases and J by 5 bases, with 19 bases between. The CDR3 runs to 16 residues. CDR1 is LNHDA, CDR2 SQIVND, per germline (reference sequence). The CDR3 DNA is TGTGCCAGTAGTATCGGGACTTTGGCCGAGGGGTATGGCTACACCTTC. The encoded protein is CASSIGTLAEGYGYTF.

This chain connects TRBV6-4 to TRBJ1-5; 9 bases map to TRBD1. CDR3 length equals 16 residues. Per germline, CDR1 MRHNA and CDR2 SNTAGT. V lost 6 bases to trimming and J lost 3 bases; unmatched junction nucleotides: 9. The CDR3 is CASRRSRDRDNQPQHF. Written as DNA, the CDR3 is TGTGCCAGCAGACGCTCCCGGGACAGGGACAATCAGCCCCAGCATTTT.

This rearrangement joins TRBV6-5 to TRBJ2-7, with TRBD1 as a possible D gene (6 bases). Germline CDR1 is MNHEY and CDR2 is SVGAGI. This CDR3 region has 13 residues. V was shortened by 4 bases and J by 5 bases, with 12 bases between the two germline ends. CDR3 sequence: CASSFRDNHEQYF. CDR3 nucleotide sequence: TGTGCCAGCAGTTTTCGGGACAACCACGAGCAGTACTTC.